The 27 T cell receptor beta chains below were found in one sample sequenced in a study of T cells in localized non-small cell lung cancer. The repertoire was sequenced with immunoSEQ multiplex PCR; TCRdb's copy has only in-frame clones and lacks some. The sample holds tens of thousands of clones, about 86% seen once. The sequencing here drew on PBMCs, taken before any cancer treatment. The source is a man between 40 and 70 years old with stage II lung adenocarcinoma.

The chain couples TRBV4-1 to TRBJ2-7; possibly TRBD1 or TRBD2 for D (6 bases each). With 0 bases removed from V and 4 bases from J, the gap between germline ends came to 19 bases. The CDR3 extends over 17 amino acids. Germline values: CDR1 MGHRA, CDR2 YSYEKL. DNA of the CDR3: TGCGCCAGCAGCCAAGAACCGGGGGCAGGGTTGATGTACGAGCAGTACTTC. Residues: CASSQEPGAGLMYEQYF.

The chain recombines TRBV18 with TRBJ2-5; 7 positions agree with TRBD2. The germline V gene has CDR1 KGHSH and CDR2 LQKENI. The CDR3 totals 14 residues. The V segment lost 5 bases and the J segment 2 bases; nucleotides outside the gene matches: 5. The CDR3 sequence: CASSIGTIQETQYF. DNA for the CDR3: TGTGCCAGCTCAATTGGGACTATACAAGAGACCCAGTACTTC.

V gene TRBV14 combines with J gene TRBJ2-3; 7 positions match TRBD2. CDR1 and CDR2 (germline): SGHDN, FVKESK. The CDR3 is made up of 15 amino acids. V lost 1 base, J lost 0 bases, and 1 base stayed unmatched. Here the CDR3 reads CASSQVGGSTDTQYF. In nucleotides, the CDR3 is TGTGCCAGCAGCCAAGTCGGGGGGAGCACAGATACGCAGTATTTT.

The V and J genes are TRBV19 and TRBJ2-2; 8 bases map to TRBD1. Germline V gene lookup returns CDR1 LNHDA and CDR2 SQIVND (reference sequence). The V segment lost 5 bases and the J segment 4 bases; nucleotides outside the gene matches: 6. The CDR3 runs to 15 residues. DNA of the CDR3: TGTGCCAGTAGTTTGGCAGGGGGCCTCACCGGGGAGCTGTTTTTT. Protein product: CASSLAGGLTGELFF.

V and J are TRBV28 and TRBJ1-5; D ambiguous. The CDR3 contains 13 residues. Trimming shortened V by 10 bases and J by 4 bases, and 14 bases separated the two germline ends. Per germline, CDR1 MDHEN and CDR2 SYDVKM. The CDR3 sequence is CATFPQENQPQHF. The CDR3 nucleotides are TGTGCCACTTTCCCCCAGGAGAATCAGCCCCAGCATTTT.

The gene calls are TRBV27 and TRBJ2-7; a weak D match, TRBD1 (6 bases). Per germline, CDR1 MNHEY and CDR2 SMNVEV (reference sequence). The length of the CDR3 is 13 residues. Between the trimmed V and J ends, which lost 7 bases and 6 bases, there was a span of 16 bases. The CDR3: CASKENRAGEQYF. CDR3 bases: TGTGCCAGCAAGGAAAACAGGGCAGGCGAGCAGTACTTC.

The gene calls are TRBV6-5 and TRBJ2-1, with TRBD2 identical over 9 bases. The CDR3 has 14 residues. Looked up from germline, CDR1 is MNHEY and CDR2 is SVGAGI. Unmatched junction bases numbered 6, after V lost 8 bases and J lost 4 bases. CDR3 sequence (DNA): TGTGCCAGCCGAGCGGGGGGCCCATACAATGAGCAGTTCTTC. Translated: CASRAGGPYNEQFF.

The chain couples TRBV5-4 to TRBJ2-5; 8 bases align to TRBD1. Germline-derived CDR1 and CDR2 are SGHNT and YYREEE (reference sequence). Trimming cost V 3 bases and J 5 bases; bases outside gene matches: 6. This CDR3 comprises 14 residues. CDR3 coding DNA: TGTGCCAGCAGCTCTCGACAGGGGCGTGAGACCCAGTACTTC. Translated, it gives CASSSRQGRETQYF.

The V and J genes are TRBV13 and TRBJ1-1; 11 bases match TRBD1. The CDR3 spans 14 residues. CDR1 and CDR2 (germline): PRHDT, FYEKMQ (reference sequence). The ends lost 4 bases at V and 7 bases at J; junction bases unmatched: 5. CDR3 sequence reads: CASSSGQGGGEAFF. The DNA for the CDR3 is TGTGCCAGCAGCTCGGGACAGGGGGGTGGTGAAGCTTTCTTT.

Worth noting for this clone: Relative to the germline gene, one junction end is altered; a read error may explain this. Other DNA sequences of this sample code for an identical CDR3. The chain employs TRBV7-3 and TRBJ2-2; 11 positions match TRBD1. Germline-derived CDR1 and CDR2 are SGHTA and FQGTGA. CDR3 length: 15 residues. The CDR3 reads CASSSGTGGRRELFF. In DNA form, the CDR3 reads TGTGCCAGTAGCTCTGGGACAGGGGGACGCCGGGAGCTGTTTTTT.

J is TRBJ2-1 and V is TRBV9; TRBD1 matches 8 bases. Per the germline V gene, CDR1 is SGDLS and CDR2 is YYNGEE. This CDR3 comprises 14 residues. The J segment lost 8 bases and the V segment lost 4 bases, leaving 8 bases of the junction unmatched. The CDR3 DNA sequence: TGTGCCAGCAGCAAAGGGACAGGAGGTGATGAGCAGTTCTTC. As protein: CASSKGTGGDEQFF.

The V call is TRBV7-8, the J call TRBJ2-2, with 8 nucleotides matching TRBD1. Germline-derived CDR1 and CDR2 are SGHVS and FQNEAQ. The V and J ends lost 1 base and 3 bases, in that order; junction bases with no gene match: 4. The CDR3 is 16 residues long. The CDR3 spells CASSLEQGVDTGELFF. CDR3 DNA: TGTGCCAGCAGCTTAGAACAGGGGGTCGACACCGGGGAGCTGTTTTTT. Looking up the rest from reference TRBV7-8 and TRBJ2-2 gives the full variable domain: GAGVSQSPRYKVAKRGQDVALRCDPISGHVSLFWYQQALGQGPEFLTYFQNEAQLDKSGLPSDRFFAERPEGSVSTLKIQRTQQEDSAVYLCASSLEQGVDTGELFFGEGSRLTVL.

The chain employs TRBV29-1 and TRBJ2-4, with D perhaps matching TRBD1 or TRBD2 (7 bases each). Germline values: CDR1 SQVTM, CDR2 ANQGSEA. Trimming left V 7 bases short and J 8 bases short, with 27 bases between. This CDR3 contains 16 residues. The CDR3 sequence is CSASGQVRDGRDIQYF. The CDR3 DNA sequence: TGCAGCGCCTCAGGACAGGTTCGAGATGGGAGGGACATTCAGTACTTC.

This clone appeared once. This chain links TRBV6-1 with TRBJ1-2; 10 positions match TRBD1. The J segment lost 8 bases and the V segment lost 2 bases, leaving 11 bases of the junction unmatched. Germline values: CDR1 MNHNS, CDR2 SASEGT. The CDR3 has 16 amino acids. In nucleotides, the CDR3 is TGTGCCAGCAGTGAATCCGGGACAGGGGTGGGTGAGGGCTACACCTTC. As protein: CASSESGTGVGEGYTF.

The chain's CDR3 is CSVDPSGGRGGELFF. CDR3 nucleotide sequence: TGCAGCGTTGATCCTTCTGGGGGCCGGGGCGGGGAGCTGTTTTTT. This chain links TRBV29-1 with TRBJ2-2; a possible D gene is TRBD1 (6 bases). Germline-derived CDR1 and CDR2 are SQVTM and ANQGSEA. This CDR3 has 15 amino acids. Trimming removed 3 bases at V and 7 bases at J, with 18 bases between.

The J gene is TRBJ1-1, the V gene TRBV4-1; D gene ambiguous. The CDR3 has 15 amino acids. With 4 bases removed from V and 1 base from J, the gap between germline ends came to 13 bases. CDR1 MGHRA and CDR2 YSYEKL come from the germline V gene. For the CDR3, the DNA is TGCGCCAGCAGCCGACTATTTTCGAAGAACACTGAAGCTTTCTTT. It yields the protein CASSRLFSKNTEAFF.

The chain has TRBV7-3 and TRBJ2-1, with a tentative D call TRBD2 (5 bases). The CDR3 is 13 amino acids. Germline CDR1 reads SGHTA; CDR2 reads FQGTGA. With 0 bases removed from V and 12 bases from J, the gap between germline ends came to 12 bases. The CDR3 sequence: CASSLTSGGGQFF. CDR3 nucleotides: TGTGCCAGCAGCTTAACGAGCGGAGGAGGGCAGTTCTTC.

The genes are TRBV30 and TRBJ2-6; maybe TRBD1 (6 bases). V was cut by 4 bases and J by 12 bases, with 13 bases left in between. Germline V CDR1 and CDR2: GTSNPN, SVGIG (reference sequence). The CDR3 is made up of 12 amino acids. In DNA, the CDR3 is TGTGCCTGGAAACCACAGGGAACCGTCCTGACTTTC. This sequence encodes CAWKPQGTVLTF.

The genes are TRBV9 and TRBJ2-3; D is ambiguous. V lost 4 bases, J lost 2 bases, and 5 bases lay in between. Germline lookup yields CDR1 SGDLS and CDR2 YYNGEE. This CDR3 region has 12 residues. CDR3 sequence (DNA): TGTGCCAGCAGCCGATACACAGATACGCAGTATTTT. Translating it yields CASSRYTDTQYF. Full variable domain (outside the CDR3, taken from reference TRBV9 and TRBJ2-3): DSGVTQTPKHLITATGQRVTLRCSPRSGDLSVYWYQQSLDQGLQFLIQYYNGEERAKGNILERFSAQQFPDLHSELNLSSLELGDSALYFCASSRYTDTQYFGPGTRLTVL.

The rearrangement links TRBV6-1 to TRBJ2-3; 7 bases fit TRBD2. Germline trimming cut 6 bases from V and 0 bases from J; bases unmatched to any gene: 3. The CDR3 loop spans 14 amino acids. Germline CDR1 is MNHNS and CDR2 is SASEGT. The chain's CDR3 is CASRVGLSTDTQYF. The CDR3 region has the DNA TGTGCCAGCAGGGTGGGACTAAGCACAGATACGCAGTATTTT.

The chain recombines TRBV5-1 with TRBJ2-3; possibly TRBD1 for D (6 bases). The germline V and J ends were trimmed by 5 bases and 4 bases, with 17 bases remaining between them. Germline CDR1 and CDR2: SGHRS and YFSETQ. The CDR3 totals 15 residues. CDR3 protein: CASRRITGSSDTQYF. As DNA, the CDR3 is TGCGCCAGCAGACGAATCACAGGGTCTTCAGATACGCAGTATTTT.

V usage is TRBV2 and J usage is TRBJ2-5; 10 bases agree with TRBD2. V lost 7 bases to trimming and J lost 3 bases; unmatched junction nucleotides: 11. The CDR3 is made up of 16 amino acids. Germline CDR1 and CDR2: SNHLY and FYNNEI. This CDR3 reads CASTQRGGLYEETQYF. The CDR3 nucleotides read TGTGCCAGCACTCAGCGGGGGGGCCTCTATGAAGAGACCCAGTACTTC.

The V and J genes are TRBV27 and TRBJ2-1, with 11 bases matching TRBD2. The CDR3 sequence is 17 residues long. The germline V gene encodes CDR1 MNHEY and CDR2 SMNVEV (reference sequence). With 6 bases clipped from V and 2 bases from J, the junction kept 9 bases outside the gene matches. The DNA of the CDR3 is TGTGCCAGCAGCGAATCTAGCGGGGGGCAACCCTACAATGAGCAGTTCTTC. Amino acids: CASSESSGGQPYNEQFF.

This rearrangement joins TRBV5-1 to TRBJ2-7; either TRBD1 or TRBD2 may supply D (5 bases each). The germline V gene has CDR1 SGHRS and CDR2 YFSETQ. Trimming shortened V by 5 bases and J by 2 bases, and 14 bases separated the two germline ends. This CDR3 is 14 amino acids long. CDR3 DNA sequence: TGCGCCAGCAGTTACGGGACCCAGGCCTACGAGCAGTACTTC. Translating it yields CASSYGTQAYEQYF.

The chain has TRBV7-9 and TRBJ1-5; TRBD1 might be the D (5 bases). In germline, CDR1 is SEHNR, CDR2 FQNEAQ (reference sequence). Deletions cut 1 base from V and 3 bases from J, with 16 bases between. The CDR3 is 17 amino acids. The CDR3 DNA reads as TGTGCCAGCAGCTTAGGAACAGGTCAGGCCCTCAATCAGCCCCAGCATTTT. Translated: CASSLGTGQALNQPQHF.

Only one count was recorded for this clone. The genes are TRBV19 and TRBJ2-3; D tentatively fits TRBD1 or TRBD2 (5 bases each). The V and J ends lost 3 bases and 2 bases respectively, with 6 bases between them. Germline-derived CDR1 and CDR2 are LNHDA and SQIVND (reference sequence). CDR3 length: 13 amino acids. The CDR3 DNA is TGTGCCAGTAGTATGGGGGTCACAGATACGCAGTATTTT. Translation: CASSMGVTDTQYF.

This clone was seen just once. The V call is TRBV6-1, the J call TRBJ2-7; 8 bases fit TRBD1. Per germline, CDR1 MNHNS and CDR2 SASEGT. The J segment lost 3 bases and the V segment lost 6 bases, leaving 10 bases of the junction unmatched. This CDR3 comprises 15 residues. The CDR3 nucleotides are TGTGCCAGCAGAGAACCGGGACAGGTCGACTACGAGCAGTACGTC. Translating it yields CASREPGQVDYEQYV.